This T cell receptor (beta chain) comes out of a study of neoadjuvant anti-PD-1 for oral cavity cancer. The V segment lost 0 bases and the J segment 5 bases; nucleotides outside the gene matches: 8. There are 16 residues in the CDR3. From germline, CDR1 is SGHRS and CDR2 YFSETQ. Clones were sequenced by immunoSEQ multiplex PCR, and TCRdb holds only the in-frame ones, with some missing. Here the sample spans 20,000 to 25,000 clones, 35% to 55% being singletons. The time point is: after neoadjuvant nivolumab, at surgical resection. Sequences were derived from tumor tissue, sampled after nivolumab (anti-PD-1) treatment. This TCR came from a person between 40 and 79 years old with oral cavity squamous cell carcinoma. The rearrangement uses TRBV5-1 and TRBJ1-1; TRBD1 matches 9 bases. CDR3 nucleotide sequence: TGCGCCAGCAGCTTGGTGGGACAGGGAGGTAAGACTGAAGCTTTCTTT. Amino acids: CASSLVGQGGKTEAFF.